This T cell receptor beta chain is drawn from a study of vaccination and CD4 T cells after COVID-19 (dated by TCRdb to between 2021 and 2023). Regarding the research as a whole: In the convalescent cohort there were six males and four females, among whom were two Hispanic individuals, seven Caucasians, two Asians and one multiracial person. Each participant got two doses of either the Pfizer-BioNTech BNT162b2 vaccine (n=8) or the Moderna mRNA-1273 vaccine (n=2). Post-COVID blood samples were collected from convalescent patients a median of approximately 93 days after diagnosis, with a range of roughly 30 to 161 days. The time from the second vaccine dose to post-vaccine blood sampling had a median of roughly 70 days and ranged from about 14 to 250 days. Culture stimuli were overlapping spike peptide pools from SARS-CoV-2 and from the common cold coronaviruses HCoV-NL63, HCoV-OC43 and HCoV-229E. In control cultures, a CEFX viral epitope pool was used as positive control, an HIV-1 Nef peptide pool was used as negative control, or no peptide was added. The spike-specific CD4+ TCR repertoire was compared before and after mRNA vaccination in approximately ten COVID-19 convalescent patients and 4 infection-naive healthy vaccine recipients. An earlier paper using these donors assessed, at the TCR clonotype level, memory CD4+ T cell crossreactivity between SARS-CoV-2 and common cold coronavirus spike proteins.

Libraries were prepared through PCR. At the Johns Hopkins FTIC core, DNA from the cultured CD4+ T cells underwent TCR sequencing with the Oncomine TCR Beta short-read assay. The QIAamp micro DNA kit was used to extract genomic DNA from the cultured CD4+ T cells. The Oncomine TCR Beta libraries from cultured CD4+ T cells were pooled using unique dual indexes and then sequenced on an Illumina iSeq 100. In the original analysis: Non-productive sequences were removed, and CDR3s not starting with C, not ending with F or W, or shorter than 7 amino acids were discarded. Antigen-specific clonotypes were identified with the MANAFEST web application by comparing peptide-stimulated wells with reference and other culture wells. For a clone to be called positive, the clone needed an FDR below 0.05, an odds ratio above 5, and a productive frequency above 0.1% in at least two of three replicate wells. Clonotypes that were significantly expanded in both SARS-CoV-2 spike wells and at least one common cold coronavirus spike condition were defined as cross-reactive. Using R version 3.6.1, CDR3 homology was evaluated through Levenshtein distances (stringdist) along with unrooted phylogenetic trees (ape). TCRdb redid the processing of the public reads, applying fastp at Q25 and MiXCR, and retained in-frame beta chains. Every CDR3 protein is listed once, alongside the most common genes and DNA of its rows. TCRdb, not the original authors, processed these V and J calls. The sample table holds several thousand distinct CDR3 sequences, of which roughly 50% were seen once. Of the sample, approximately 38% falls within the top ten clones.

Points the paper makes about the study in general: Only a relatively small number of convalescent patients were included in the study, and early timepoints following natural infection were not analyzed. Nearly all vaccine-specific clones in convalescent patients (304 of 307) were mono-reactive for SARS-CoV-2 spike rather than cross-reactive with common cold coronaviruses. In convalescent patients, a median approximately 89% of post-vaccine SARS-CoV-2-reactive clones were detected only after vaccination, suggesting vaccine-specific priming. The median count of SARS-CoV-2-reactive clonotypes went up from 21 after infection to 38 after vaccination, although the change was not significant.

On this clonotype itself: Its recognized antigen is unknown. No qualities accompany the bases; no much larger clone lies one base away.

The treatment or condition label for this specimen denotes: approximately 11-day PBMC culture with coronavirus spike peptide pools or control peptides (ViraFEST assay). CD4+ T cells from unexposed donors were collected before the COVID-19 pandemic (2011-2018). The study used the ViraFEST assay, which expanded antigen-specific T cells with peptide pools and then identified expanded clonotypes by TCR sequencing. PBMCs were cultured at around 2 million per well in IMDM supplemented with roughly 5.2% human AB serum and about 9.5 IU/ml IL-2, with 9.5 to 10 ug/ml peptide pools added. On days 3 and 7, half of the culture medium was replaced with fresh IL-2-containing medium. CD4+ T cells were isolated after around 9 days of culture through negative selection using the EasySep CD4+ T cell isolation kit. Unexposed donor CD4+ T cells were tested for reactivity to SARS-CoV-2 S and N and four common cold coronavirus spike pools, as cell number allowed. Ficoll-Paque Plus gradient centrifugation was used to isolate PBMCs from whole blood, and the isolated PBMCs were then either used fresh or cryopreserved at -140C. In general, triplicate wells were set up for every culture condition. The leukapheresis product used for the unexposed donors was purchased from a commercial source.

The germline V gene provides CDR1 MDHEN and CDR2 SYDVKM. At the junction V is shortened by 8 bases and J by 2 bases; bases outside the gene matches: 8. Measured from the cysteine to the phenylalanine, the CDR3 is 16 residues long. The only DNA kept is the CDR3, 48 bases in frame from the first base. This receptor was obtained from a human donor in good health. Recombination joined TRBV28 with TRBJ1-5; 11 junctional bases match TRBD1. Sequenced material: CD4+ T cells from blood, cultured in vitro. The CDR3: CASFPPGQGGNQPQHF. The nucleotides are TGTGCCAGCTTCCCACCGGGACAGGGGGGCAATCAGCCCCAGCATTTT.